This T cell receptor beta chain was captured in a study of blood T cells in healthy people across ages. Sample-barcoded 5' priming and a J-beta primer mix drove a second PCR of 7 to 11 cycles. CDR3-containing paired-end reads numbered at least 3 million in each sample. TCRdb reprocessed the 5' RACE reads via MiXCR and lists one record per CDR3 protein. Seen here are about 1.4 million distinct CDR3 sequences, roughly 60% observed once, and the top ten hold over 5.5%. Study observations and caveats: More naive CD4+ cells and higher diversity were found in long-lived than in aged donors. Per million T cells, TCR beta diversity dropped about linearly as age rose. Diversity of TCR beta correlated strongly with naive T cell percentage.

This CDR3 is 18 amino acids long. Losses at the gene ends were 4 bases for V and 0 bases for J; bases not matched to a gene: 8. Germline CDR1 is MGHRA and CDR2 is YSYEKL. The sample holds a few counts of this clonotype. What it binds is not known. V is TRBV4-1 and J is TRBJ1-6, with 8 bases matching TRBD1. The material sequenced was blood. The receptor's source is a young man in good health. CDR3 sequence (DNA): TGCGCCAGCAGCCCAGGACAGGGTGGGAGCTCCTATAATTCACCCCTCCACTTT. It codes for CASSPGQGGSSYNSPLHF.